Below, one TCR beta chain is given with its context. The germline V gene encodes CDR1 SGHNT and CDR2 YYREEE (reference sequence). V was clipped by 0 bases and J by 7 bases, with 10 bases between them. This CDR3 is 13 amino acids long. These data are taken from a study of cytotoxic CD8 clonotypes in ibrutinib-treated CLL. Study details: With a range of 6 to 36, the median treatment time before response samples were taken was over 9 months.

TCRdb keeps only in-frame clones here, not all; method: immunoSEQ multiplex PCR. The table has about 35,000 clones, about two thirds seen once; the top ten hold about a sixth. The chain is built from TRBV5-4 and TRBJ2-5; D may match TRBD1 or TRBD2 (5 bases each). The TCR sequence derives from a human donor with chronic lymphocytic leukemia. This specimen was PBMCs, taken at disease progression, from a patient treated with ibrutinib. The CDR3 reads CASSLAGAGTQYF. CDR3 DNA: TGTGCCAGCAGCTTGGCCGGGGCAGGGACCCAGTACTTC.